The 10 T cell receptor beta chains in this list originate from one sample, sequenced in a study of blood T cell repertoires in COVID-19. Libraries were prepared by immunoSEQ multiplex PCR; TCRdb keeps only in-frame clonotypes and omits some of them. The sample holds about 100,000 clones; roughly 86% are singletons and the top ten take approximately 20%. Material for sequencing was peripheral blood. Receptors originate from a human donor in a cohort sampled during active COVID-19.

The V call is TRBV28, the J call TRBJ2-7; TRBD2 agrees at 7 bases. V shed 6 bases, J shed 0 bases, and the junction held 5 bases outside the gene matches. Germline values: CDR1 MDHEN, CDR2 SYDVKM. The CDR3 runs to 14 residues. The CDR3 coding sequence is TGTGCCAGCAGGAATGGCGGGAGCTCCTACGAGCAGTACTTC. It translates to CASRNGGSSYEQYF. Combining the CDR3 with reference TRBV28 and TRBJ2-7 gives the whole variable domain DVKVTQSSRYLVKRTGEKVFLECVQDMDHENMFWYRQDPGLGLRLIYFSYDVKMKEKGDIPEGYSVSREKKERFSLILESASTNQTSMYLCASRNGGSSYEQYFGPGTRLTVT.

This clone appeared a few times. This chain links TRBV5-1 with TRBJ2-2, with D uncertain. This CDR3 comprises 11 residues. The germline V and J ends were trimmed by 2 bases and 6 bases, with 2 bases remaining between them. Germline CDR1 is SGHRS and CDR2 is YFSETQ. The CDR3 spells CASSFAGELFF. The CDR3 bases are TGCGCCAGCAGCTTCGCCGGGGAGCTGTTTTTT.

V gene TRBV7-9 combines with J gene TRBJ1-4; 9 bases are a match to TRBD1. The length of the CDR3 is 16 residues. Germline V gene sequence: CDR1 SEHNR, CDR2 FQNEAQ (reference sequence). With V trimmed by 3 bases and J by 5 bases, 7 bases remained unmatched. In nucleotides, the CDR3 is TGTGCCAGCAGCTTCGGAGGCGGGACAGGGAATGAAAAACTGTTTTTT. Translating it yields CASSFGGGTGNEKLFF.

This chain connects TRBV6-5 to TRBJ1-1, with D uncertain. V lost 6 bases to trimming and J lost 0 bases, with 11 bases between them. The CDR3 extends over 14 amino acids. CDR1 is MNHEY, CDR2 SVGAGI, per germline. CDR3 bases: TGTGCCAGCAGGATCGAGGGTTTGAACACTGAAGCTTTCTTT. Translation gives CASRIEGLNTEAFF.

The gene calls are TRBV28 and TRBJ2-2; 9 nucleotides agree with TRBD2. The CDR3 sequence is 16 residues long. Germline V lookup: CDR1 MDHEN, CDR2 SYDVKM. Germline trimming cut 2 bases from V and 1 base from J; bases unmatched to any gene: 2. CDR3 in DNA: TGTGCCAGCAGTTTAGGAGCGGGAGGGAACACCGGGGAGCTGTTTTTT. This sequence encodes CASSLGAGGNTGELFF.

The chain joins TRBV4-3 to TRBJ1-1; 8 bases are a match to TRBD1. Germline V gene lookup returns CDR1 LGHNA and CDR2 YSLEER. With V trimmed by 4 bases and J by 4 bases, 14 bases remained unmatched. The CDR3 spans 17 residues. CDR3 sequence (DNA): TGCGCCAGCAGCCCAAACCCCTCACAGGGGGTGAGCACTGAAGCTTTCTTT. Amino acids: CASSPNPSQGVSTEAFF.

This clone was detected once. The J gene is TRBJ1-2, the V gene TRBV7-2, with a tentative D call TRBD1 (5 bases). Trimming took off 3 bases at V and 5 bases at J, with 10 bases between the two ends. CDR1 SGHTA and CDR2 FQGNSA come from the germline V gene. There are 13 residues in the CDR3. Here the CDR3 reads CASSLTVEYGYTF. For the CDR3, the DNA is TGTGCCAGCAGCTTGACAGTAGAGTATGGCTACACCTTC.

In its sample, this clone was seen once. This chain links TRBV5-1 with TRBJ2-3; TRBD1 matches at 7 bases. After removal of 4 bases from V and 4 bases from J, the junction contained 6 bases not matched to a gene. Germline CDR1 and CDR2: SGHRS and YFSETQ. This CDR3 region has 14 residues. CDR3 region: CASSVDRAADTQYF. DNA for the CDR3: TGCGCCAGCAGCGTTGACAGGGCCGCAGATACGCAGTATTTT.

This clone came up a few times. The J gene is TRBJ2-7, the V gene TRBV20-1; D is ambiguous. The CDR3 is 10 residues long. CDR1 and CDR2 (germline): DFQATT, SNEGSKA (reference sequence). Trimming removed 3 bases from V and 6 bases from J, with 6 bases in between. The CDR3 protein is CSASVGEQYF. DNA of the CDR3: TGCAGTGCTAGTGTCGGCGAGCAGTACTTC.

The chain joins TRBV5-4 to TRBJ2-1; 11 bases line up with TRBD2. Germline V CDR1 and CDR2: SGHNT, YYREEE (reference sequence). V was clipped by 5 bases and J by 0 bases; unmatched bases: 10. The CDR3 totals 18 residues. The CDR3 DNA follows: TGTGCCAGCAGGTGGGGACTAGCGGAGACTAGCTCCTACAATGAGCAGTTCTTC. Amino acid sequence: CASRWGLAETSSYNEQFF.